Listed below are T cell receptor beta chains from one sample, sequenced in a study of OX40 agonist ivuxolimab in advanced cancers. Sequencing used immunoSEQ multiplex PCR; TCRdb keeps in-frame clones, though not all of them. The repertoire has 55,000 to 80,000 clones, 86% of them found once; the top ten carry approximately 3%. The sequenced sample was CD4+ or CD8+ T cells sorted from blood, obtained in a trial of the OX40 agonist ivuxolimab. Receptor source: an adult with an advanced solid tumor such as melanoma, head and neck, liver or kidney cancer. Both conserved end residues are part of each CDR3. The D gene is left open where the match is weak. Clone size is given for some rows only: seen once, a few or many times, or a class if the clone is expanded.

d_gene	v_gene	j_gene	abundance	CDR3nt	CDR3aa
NA	TRBV6-1	TRBJ2-7	NA	TGTGCCAGCAAGGACTCGTACTCCTACGAGCAGTACTTC	CASKDSYSYEQYF
NA	TRBV11-2	TRBJ1-2	NA	TGTGCCAGCAGCTCAGGAGTTGGCTACACCTTC	CASSSGVGYTF
NA	TRBV6-5	TRBJ1-6	NA	TGTGCCATCACGGTTGAATATAATTCACCCCTCCACTTT	CAITVEYNSPLHF
NA	TRBV7-6	TRBJ2-5	NA	TGTGCCAGCAGCTTAGAGGTTAGGGGCGAGACCCAGTACTTC	CASSLEVRGETQYF
TRBD1	TRBV18	TRBJ2-3	NA	TGTGCCAGCTCACCAGGCCTCCCACAGGGGGACACAGATACGCAGTATTTT	CASSPGLPQGDTDTQYF
NA	TRBV10-3	TRBJ2-6	NA	TGTGCCATCAGAGCAGCCGGGACACCTTCCCCTCTGCCGGGGGCCAACGTCCTGACTTTC	CAIRAAGTPSPLPGANVLTF
TRBD1	TRBV6-5	TRBJ1-1	once	TGTGCCAGCAGTGCGACAGGGGCAGCTTTCTTT	CASSATGAAFF
TRBD1	TRBV5-1	TRBJ2-1	NA	TGCGCCAGCACGCCGGGACAGAACAATGAGCAGTTCTTC	CASTPGQNNEQFF
NA	TRBV29-1	TRBJ2-4	NA	TGCAGCGTTTCAGGGCAGGGCAAAAACATTCAGTACTTC	CSVSGQGKNIQYF
NA	TRBV5-4	TRBJ1-1	NA	TGTGCCAGCAGCTTGAATGGGGGGATGAACACTGAAGCTTTCTTT	CASSLNGGMNTEAFF
NA	TRBV29-1	TRBJ1-2	NA	TGCAGCGTGGGAGGAGGACTGAACTATGGCTACACCTTC	CSVGGGLNYGYTF
NA	TRBV6-5	TRBJ1-2	NA	TGTGCCAGCAGTTACAATAGGCAGGGCCTCGCCTTC	CASSYNRQGLAF
TRBD1	TRBV13	TRBJ2-7	NA	TGTGCCAGCAGCATACGGGGACAGGGATACTCCTACGAGCAGTACTTC	CASSIRGQGYSYEQYF
NA	TRBV6-5	TRBJ1-3	NA	TGTGCCAGCAGTCCGACCGGGCCCGGAAACACCATATATTTT	CASSPTGPGNTIYF
NA	TRBV27	TRBJ2-7	NA	TGTGCCAGCCAACAGGGACAAATCTACGAGCAGTACTTC	CASQQGQIYEQYF
NA	TRBV25-1	TRBJ1-2	NA	TGTGCCAGCAGCCGGATGGACACGGGGCTTAATAGTGGCTACACCTTC	CASSRMDTGLNSGYTF
NA	TRBV30	TRBJ2-7	NA	TGTGCCTGGAGTGAAGGTGGAGGGGGCTCCTACGAGCAGTACTTC	CAWSEGGGGSYEQYF
NA	TRBV10-3	TRBJ1-2	NA	TGTGCCATCAGCCTAAAGACAGACTATGGCTACACCTTC	CAISLKTDYGYTF
NA	TRBV28	TRBJ2-3	NA	TGTGCCAGCAGTTTGGGCGGGGTGGCAGATACGCAGTATTTT	CASSLGGVADTQYF
NA	TRBV4-1	TRBJ1-3	NA	TGCGCCAGCAGCCAAGTGGGGGGAGGTGGTGGAAACACCATATATTTT	CASSQVGGGGGNTIYF
NA	TRBV30	TRBJ1-6	NA	TGTGCCTGGAGGGGAGCTAATTCACCCCTCCACTTT	CAWRGANSPLHF
NA	TRBV10-3	TRBJ1-1	NA	TGTGCCATCTTGGCAGGTGGGACCGATGAAGCTTTCTTT	CAILAGGTDEAFF
TRBD1	TRBV30	TRBJ1-4	NA	TGTGCCTGGAGTGTAAACAGGGGGCACGGTCGTCGTGAAAAACTGTTTTTT	CAWSVNRGHGRREKLFF
NA	TRBV19	TRBJ2-1	NA	TGTGCCAGTAGTCTTCTTCCTAATGAGCAGTTCTTC	CASSLLPNEQFF
TRBD1	TRBV5-1	TRBJ2-1	NA	TGCGCCAGCAGCCTTGGACAGGGGGGTCATGGTGAGCAGTTCTTC	CASSLGQGGHGEQFF
NA	TRBV11-2	TRBJ2-3	few	TGTGCCAGCAGCTTTCAAGTGGCCCAATACCTAGGAACAGATACGCAGTATTTT	CASSFQVAQYLGTDTQYF
NA	TRBV5-6	TRBJ2-6	NA	TGTGCCAGCAGCTGGGGCACCCTCTCTGGGGCCAACGTCCTGACTTTC	CASSWGTLSGANVLTF
NA	TRBV27	TRBJ1-4	NA	TGTGCCAGCGGACATGTTGCAACTAATGAAAAACTGTTTTTT	CASGHVATNEKLFF
NA	TRBV21-1	TRBJ1-3	NA	TGTGCCAGCAGCAACTTCACAGCCTCTGGAAACACCATATATTTT	CASSNFTASGNTIYF
NA	TRBV6-6	TRBJ1-5	once	TGTGCCTCCCACTACGGGGGCAATCAGCCCCAGCATTTT	CASHYGGNQPQHF
NA	TRBV10-1	TRBJ1-5	NA	TGCGCCAGCAGTGGGGTCTCAAGGGGCCGGAGTCAGCCCCAGCATTTT	CASSGVSRGRSQPQHF
NA	TRBV6-5	TRBJ2-7	NA	TGTGCCAGCAGGGCGACTGCCAACTACGAGCAGTACTTC	CASRATANYEQYF
NA	TRBV5-1	TRBJ1-5	NA	TGCGCCAGCAGCTTGGAGGCAGGGAATCAGCCCCAGCATTTT	CASSLEAGNQPQHF
NA	TRBV15	TRBJ2-5	NA	TGTGCCACCAGCAGGGGGGTGCAAGAGACCCAGTACTTC	CATSRGVQETQYF
NA	TRBV7-2	TRBJ1-2	NA	TGTGCCAGCAGGGATTTGGGTTATAACTATGGCTACACCTTC	CASRDLGYNYGYTF
TRBD1	TRBV5-1	TRBJ2-1	NA	TGCGCCAGCAGCTTAGGCGACAGGGGCTACAATGAGCAGTTCTTC	CASSLGDRGYNEQFF
NA	TRBV27	TRBJ2-5	NA	TGTGCCAGCACCTGGGGAGAGACCCAGTACTTC	CASTWGETQYF
TRBD1	TRBV5-4	TRBJ2-7	once	TGTGCCAGCAGCTGGAGGACAGGAGGTAGTTACGAGCAGTACTTC	CASSWRTGGSYEQYF
TRBD1	TRBV5-5	TRBJ1-4	NA	TGTGCCAGCAGCTGGACTCAGGGGGTGGGAAATGAAAAACTGTTTTTT	CASSWTQGVGNEKLFF
NA	TRBV4-1	TRBJ2-5	once	TGCGCCAGCAGCCAAGGGTGGGTAGGGATGGGCGACCAAGAGACCCAGTACTTC	CASSQGWVGMGDQETQYF